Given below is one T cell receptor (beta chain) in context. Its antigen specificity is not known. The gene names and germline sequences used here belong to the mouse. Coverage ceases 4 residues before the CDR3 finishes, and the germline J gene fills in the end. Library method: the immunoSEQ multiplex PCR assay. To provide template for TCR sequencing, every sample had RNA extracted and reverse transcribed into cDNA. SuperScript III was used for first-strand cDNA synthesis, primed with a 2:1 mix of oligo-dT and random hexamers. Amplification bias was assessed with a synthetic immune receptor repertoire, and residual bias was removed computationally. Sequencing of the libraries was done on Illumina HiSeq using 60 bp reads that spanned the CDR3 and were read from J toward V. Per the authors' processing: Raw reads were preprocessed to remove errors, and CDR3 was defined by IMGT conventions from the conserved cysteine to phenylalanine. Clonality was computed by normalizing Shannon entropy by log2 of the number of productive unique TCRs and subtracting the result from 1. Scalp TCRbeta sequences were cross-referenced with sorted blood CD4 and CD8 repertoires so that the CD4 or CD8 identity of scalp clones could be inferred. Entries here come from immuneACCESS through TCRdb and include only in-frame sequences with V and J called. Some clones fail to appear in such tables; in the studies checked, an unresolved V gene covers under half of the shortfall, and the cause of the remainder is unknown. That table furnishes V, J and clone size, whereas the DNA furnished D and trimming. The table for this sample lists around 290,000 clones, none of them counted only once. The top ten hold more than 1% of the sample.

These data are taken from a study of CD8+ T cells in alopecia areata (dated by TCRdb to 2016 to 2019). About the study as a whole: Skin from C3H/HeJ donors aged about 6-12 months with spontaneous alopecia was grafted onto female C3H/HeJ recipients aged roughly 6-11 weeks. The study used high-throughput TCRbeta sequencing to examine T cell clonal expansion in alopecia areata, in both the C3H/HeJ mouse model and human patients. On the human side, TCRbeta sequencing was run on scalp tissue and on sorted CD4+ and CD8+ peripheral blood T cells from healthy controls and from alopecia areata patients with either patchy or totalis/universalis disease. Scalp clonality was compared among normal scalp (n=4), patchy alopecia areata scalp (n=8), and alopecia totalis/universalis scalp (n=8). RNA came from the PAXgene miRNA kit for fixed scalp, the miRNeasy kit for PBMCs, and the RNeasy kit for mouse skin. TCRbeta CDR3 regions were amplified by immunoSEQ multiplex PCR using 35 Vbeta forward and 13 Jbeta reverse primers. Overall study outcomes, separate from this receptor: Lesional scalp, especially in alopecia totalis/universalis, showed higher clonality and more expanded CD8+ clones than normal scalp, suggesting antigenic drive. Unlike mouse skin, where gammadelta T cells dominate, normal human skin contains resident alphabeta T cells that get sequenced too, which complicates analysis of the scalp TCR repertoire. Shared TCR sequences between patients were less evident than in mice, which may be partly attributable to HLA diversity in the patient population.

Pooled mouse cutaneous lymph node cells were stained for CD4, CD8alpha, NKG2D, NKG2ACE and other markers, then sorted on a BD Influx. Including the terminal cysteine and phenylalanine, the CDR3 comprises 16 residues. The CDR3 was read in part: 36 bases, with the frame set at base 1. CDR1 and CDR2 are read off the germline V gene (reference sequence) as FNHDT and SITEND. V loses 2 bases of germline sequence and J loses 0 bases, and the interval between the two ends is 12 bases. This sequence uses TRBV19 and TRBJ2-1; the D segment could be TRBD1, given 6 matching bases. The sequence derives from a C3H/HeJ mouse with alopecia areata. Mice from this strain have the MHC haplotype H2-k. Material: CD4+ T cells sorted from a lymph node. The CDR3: CASSITGTTNYAEQFF. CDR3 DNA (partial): TGTGCCAGCAGTATTACCGGGACAACTAACTATGCT.